This entry concerns a single TCR beta chain. The data originate from a study of T cell responses to AZD1222 COVID-19 vaccine. Clones were read by immunoSEQ multiplex PCR, and TCRdb kept only the in-frame ones, dropping some. Altogether about 72,000 clones are present, 87% being singletons, with the ten largest covering more than 20%. The germline gives CDR1 GTSNPN, CDR2 SVGIG (reference sequence). This CDR3 is 13 amino acids long. V lost 0 bases, J lost 9 bases, and 9 bases lay in between. This chain uses TRBV30 with TRBJ1-6, with TRBD1 as a possible D gene (5 bases). Material: peripheral blood, obtained on day 0 of AZD1222 vaccination. The TCR was taken from an adult in good health. CDR3 nucleotides: TGTGCCTGGAGTGTATGGGGGACTTCACCCCTCCACTTT. As protein: CAWSVWGTSPLHF.